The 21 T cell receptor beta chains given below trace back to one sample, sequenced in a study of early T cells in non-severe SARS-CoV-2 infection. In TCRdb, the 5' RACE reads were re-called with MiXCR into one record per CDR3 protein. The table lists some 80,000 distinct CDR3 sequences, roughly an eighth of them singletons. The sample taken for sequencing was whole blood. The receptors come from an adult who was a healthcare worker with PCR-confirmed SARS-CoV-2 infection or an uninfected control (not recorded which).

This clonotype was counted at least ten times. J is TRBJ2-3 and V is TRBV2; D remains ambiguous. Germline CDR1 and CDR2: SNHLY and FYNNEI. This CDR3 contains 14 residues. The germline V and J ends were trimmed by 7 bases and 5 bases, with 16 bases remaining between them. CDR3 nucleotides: TGTGCCAGCATAAGTCTGGCGCCCGGAGATACGCAGTATTTT. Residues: CASISLAPGDTQYF.

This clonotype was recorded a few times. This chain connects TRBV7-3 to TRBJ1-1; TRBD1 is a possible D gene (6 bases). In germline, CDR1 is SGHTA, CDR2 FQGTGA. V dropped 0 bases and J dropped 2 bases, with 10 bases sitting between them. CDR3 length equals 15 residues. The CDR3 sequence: CASSLTPGDNTEAFF. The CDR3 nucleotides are TGTGCCAGCAGCTTAACTCCAGGGGATAACACTGAAGCTTTCTTT.

CDR3 region: CASSPGLAGGGRSYNEQFF. As DNA, the CDR3 is TGTGCCAGCAGCCCGGGACTAGCGGGGGGCGGCCGATCCTACAATGAGCAGTTCTTC. The chain uses TRBV3-2 and TRBJ2-1; TRBD2, the table's D call, was not compared with the DNA. TRBV3-2 is marked as a pseudogene. The CDR3 loop spans 19 amino acids.

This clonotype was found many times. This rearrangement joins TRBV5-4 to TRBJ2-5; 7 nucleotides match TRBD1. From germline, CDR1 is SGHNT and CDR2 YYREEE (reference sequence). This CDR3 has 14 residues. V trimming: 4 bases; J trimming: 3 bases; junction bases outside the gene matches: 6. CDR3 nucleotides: TGTGCCAGCAGCCTAGGACAGGTGAAAGAGACCCAGTACTTC. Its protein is CASSLGQVKETQYF. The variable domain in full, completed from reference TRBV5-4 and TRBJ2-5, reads ETGVTQSPTHLIKTRGQQVTLRCSSQSGHNTVSWYQQALGQGPQFIFQYYREEENGRGNFPPRFSGLQFPNYSSELNVNALELDDSALYLCASSLGQVKETQYFGPGTRLLVL.

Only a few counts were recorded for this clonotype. CDR3 bases: TGTGCCAGCAGCTTAGACGGGAGCTCTGGAAACACCATATATTTT. As protein: CASSLDGSSGNTIYF. The chain joins TRBV7-9 to TRBJ1-3; D remains ambiguous. V was trimmed by 1 base and J by 0 bases, leaving 7 bases between them. The CDR3 is 15 amino acids. Germline V gives CDR1 SEHNR, CDR2 FQNEAQ (reference sequence). Using reference TRBV7-9 and TRBJ1-3 for the parts outside the CDR3, the full variable domain is DTGVSQNPRHKITKRGQNVTFRCDPISEHNRLYWYRQTLGQGPEFLTYFQNEAQLEKSRLLSDRFSAERPKGSFSTLEIQRTEQGDSAMYLCASSLDGSSGNTIYFGEGSWLTVV.

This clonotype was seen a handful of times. CDR3 DNA: TGCAGTGCTAGAAAAGACCCGGCAAGAACTGAAGCTTTCTTT. Residues: CSARKDPARTEAFF. This chain links TRBV20-1 with TRBJ1-1; D unclear. In germline, CDR1 is DFQATT, CDR2 SNEGSKA (reference sequence). Trimming took off 2 bases at V and 5 bases at J, with 15 bases between the two ends. This CDR3 contains 14 residues.

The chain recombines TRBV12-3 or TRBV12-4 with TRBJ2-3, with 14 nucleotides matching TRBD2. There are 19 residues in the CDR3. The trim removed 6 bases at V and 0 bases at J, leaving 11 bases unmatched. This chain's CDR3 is CASSSPGTSGGRSTDTQYF. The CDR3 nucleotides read TGTGCCAGCAGCTCCCCGGGGACTAGCGGGGGCCGTAGCACAGATACGCAGTATTTT.

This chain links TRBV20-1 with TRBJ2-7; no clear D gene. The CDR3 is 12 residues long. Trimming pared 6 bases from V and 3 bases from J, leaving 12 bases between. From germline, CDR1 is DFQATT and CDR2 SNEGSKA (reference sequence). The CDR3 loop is CSAQDSHYEQYF. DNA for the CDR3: TGCAGTGCCCAAGACTCCCACTACGAGCAGTACTTC.

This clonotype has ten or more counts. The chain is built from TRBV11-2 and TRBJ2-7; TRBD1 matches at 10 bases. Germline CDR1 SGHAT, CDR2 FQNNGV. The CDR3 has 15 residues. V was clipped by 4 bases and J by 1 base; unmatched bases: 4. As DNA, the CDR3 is TGTGCCAGCAGCTCCGGACAGGGGGTTTCCTACGAGCAGTACTTC. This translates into CASSSGQGVSYEQYF.

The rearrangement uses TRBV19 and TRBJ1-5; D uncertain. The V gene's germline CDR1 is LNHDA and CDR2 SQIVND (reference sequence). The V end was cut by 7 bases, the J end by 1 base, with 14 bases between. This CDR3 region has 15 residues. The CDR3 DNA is TGTGCCAGTATTCCCGGGTCCGGGAGCAATCAGCCCCAGCATTTT. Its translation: CASIPGSGSNQPQHF.

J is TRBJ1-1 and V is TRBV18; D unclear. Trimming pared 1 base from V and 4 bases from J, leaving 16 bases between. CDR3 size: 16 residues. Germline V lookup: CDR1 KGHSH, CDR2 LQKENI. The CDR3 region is CASSPRPHWESTEAFF. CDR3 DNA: TGTGCCAGCTCACCACGTCCACACTGGGAGAGCACTGAAGCTTTCTTT. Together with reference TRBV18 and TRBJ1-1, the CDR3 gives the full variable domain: NAGVMQNPRHLVRRRGQEARLRCSPMKGHSHVYWYRQLPEEGLKFMVYLQKENIIDESGMPKERFSAEFPKEGPSILRIQQVVRGDSAAYFCASSPRPHWESTEAFFGQGTRLTVV.

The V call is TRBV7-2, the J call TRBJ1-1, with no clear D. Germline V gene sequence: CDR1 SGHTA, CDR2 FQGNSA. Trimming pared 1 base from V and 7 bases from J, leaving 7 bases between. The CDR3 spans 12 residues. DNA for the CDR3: TGTGCCAGCAGCTTAGGGAGACTTGAAGCTTTCTTT. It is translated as CASSLGRLEAFF.

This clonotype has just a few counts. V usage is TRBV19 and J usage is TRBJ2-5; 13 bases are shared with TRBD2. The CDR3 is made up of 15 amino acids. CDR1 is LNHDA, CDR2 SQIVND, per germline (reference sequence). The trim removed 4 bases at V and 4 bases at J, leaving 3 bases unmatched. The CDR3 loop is CASSKGLAGVETQYF. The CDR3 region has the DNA TGTGCCAGTAGTAAAGGACTAGCGGGGGTAGAGACCCAGTACTTC.

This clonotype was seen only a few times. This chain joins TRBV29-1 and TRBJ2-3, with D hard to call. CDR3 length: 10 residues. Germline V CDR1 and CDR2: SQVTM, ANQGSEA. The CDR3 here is CTVSTDTQYF. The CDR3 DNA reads TGCACCGTCTCCACAGATACGCAGTATTTT.

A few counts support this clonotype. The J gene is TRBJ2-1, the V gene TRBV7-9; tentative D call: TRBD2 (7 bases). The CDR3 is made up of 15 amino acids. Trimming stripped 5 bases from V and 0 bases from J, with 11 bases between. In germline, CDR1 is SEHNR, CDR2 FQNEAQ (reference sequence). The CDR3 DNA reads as TGTGCCAGCAGCCGAGGGGGGGTCTCCTACAATGAGCAGTTCTTC. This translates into CASSRGGVSYNEQFF.

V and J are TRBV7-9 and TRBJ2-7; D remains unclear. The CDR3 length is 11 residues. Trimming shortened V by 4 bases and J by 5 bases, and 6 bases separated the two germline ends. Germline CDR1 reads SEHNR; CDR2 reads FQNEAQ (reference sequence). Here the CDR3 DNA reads TGTGCCAGCAGCTCCGCGAACGAGCAGTACTTC. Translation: CASSSANEQYF.

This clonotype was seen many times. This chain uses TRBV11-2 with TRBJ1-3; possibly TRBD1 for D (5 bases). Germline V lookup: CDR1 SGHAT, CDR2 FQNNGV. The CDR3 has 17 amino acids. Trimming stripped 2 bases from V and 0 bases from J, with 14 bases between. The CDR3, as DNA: TGTGCCAGCAGCTTACGGGAGGGGCGAAACTCTGGAAACACCATATATTTT. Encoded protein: CASSLREGRNSGNTIYF. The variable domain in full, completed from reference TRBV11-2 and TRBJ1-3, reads EAGVAQSPRYKIIEKRQSVAFWCNPISGHATLYWYQQILGQGPKLLIQFQNNGVVDDSQLPKDRFSAERLKGVDSTLKIQPAKLEDSAVYLCASSLREGRNSGNTIYFGEGSWLTVV.

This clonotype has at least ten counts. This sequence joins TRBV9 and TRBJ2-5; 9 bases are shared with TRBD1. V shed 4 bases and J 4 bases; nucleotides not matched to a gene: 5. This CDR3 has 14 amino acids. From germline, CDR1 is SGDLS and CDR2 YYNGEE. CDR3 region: CASSSGQGRETQYF. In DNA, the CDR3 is TGTGCCAGCAGCTCCGGACAGGGGAGAGAGACCCAGTACTTC. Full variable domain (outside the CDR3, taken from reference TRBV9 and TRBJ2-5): DSGVTQTPKHLITATGQRVTLRCSPRSGDLSVYWYQQSLDQGLQFLIQYYNGEERAKGNILERFSAQQFPDLHSELNLSSLELGDSALYFCASSSGQGRETQYFGPGTRLLVL.

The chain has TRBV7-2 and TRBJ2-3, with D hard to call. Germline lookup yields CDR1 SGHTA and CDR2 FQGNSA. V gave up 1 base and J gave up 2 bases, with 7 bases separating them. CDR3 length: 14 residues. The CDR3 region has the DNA TGTGCCAGCAGCTTAGGATCCGCCACAGATACGCAGTATTTT. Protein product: CASSLGSATDTQYF.

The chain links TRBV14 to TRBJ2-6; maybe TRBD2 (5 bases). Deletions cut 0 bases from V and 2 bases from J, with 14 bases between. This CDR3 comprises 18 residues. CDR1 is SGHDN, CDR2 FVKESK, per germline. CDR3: CASSQDPGLGAGANVLTF. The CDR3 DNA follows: TGTGCCAGCAGCCAAGACCCGGGGTTAGGCGCTGGGGCCAACGTCCTGACTTTC.

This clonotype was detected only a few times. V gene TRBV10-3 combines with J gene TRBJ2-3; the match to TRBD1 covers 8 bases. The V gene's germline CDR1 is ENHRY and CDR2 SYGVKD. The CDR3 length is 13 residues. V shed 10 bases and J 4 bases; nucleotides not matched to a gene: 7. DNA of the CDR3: TGTGCCACAACGCAGGGGGCGGCAGATACGCAGTATTTT. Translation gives CATTQGAADTQYF.